The 12 T cell receptor beta chains in this list originate from one sample, sequenced in a study of type 1 regulatory T cells. Antigens for these TCRs are unknown. From the reads, TCRdb called clonotypes with MiXCR, one entry per CDR3 protein. The sample carries roughly 25,000 distinct CDR3 sequences, about two thirds recorded once. The sample was cultured T cells, either the whole culture or a sorted T cell fraction (not recorded which). Subset meaning: Tr1-enriched cell product generated in vitro against host alloantigens. These receptor sequences come from a human donor in good health.

The chain joins TRBV15 to TRBJ2-4; no clear D. From germline, CDR1 is LNHNV and CDR2 YYDKDF (reference sequence). This CDR3 spans 16 amino acids. The ends were cut back, 1 base at V and 1 base at J, with 11 bases in the middle. CDR3 region: CATSRAVLVAKNIQYF. CDR3 coding DNA: TGTGCCACCAGCAGAGCAGTCCTAGTGGCCAAAAACATTCAGTACTTC. Combining the CDR3 with reference TRBV15 and TRBJ2-4 gives the whole variable domain DAMVIQNPRYQVTQFGKPVTLSCSQTLNHNVMYWYQQKSSQAPKLLFHYYDKDFNNEADTPDNFQSRRPNTSFCFLDIRSPGLGDTAMYLCATSRAVLVAKNIQYFGAGTRLSVL.

The rearrangement links TRBV7-2 to TRBJ1-1; 9 nucleotides match TRBD1. Germline-derived CDR1 and CDR2 are SGHTA and FQGNSA. The ends lost 2 bases at V and 6 bases at J; junction bases unmatched: 4. The CDR3 consists of 14 residues. The CDR3 nucleotides read TGTGCCAGCAGCTTATGGGGACAGGGCTCTGAAGCTTTCTTT. Protein sequence: CASSLWGQGSEAFF.

The chain is built from TRBV4-1 and TRBJ2-2; TRBD2 might be the D (6 bases). The CDR3 consists of 13 residues. Deletions cut 2 bases from V and 7 bases from J, with 8 bases between. Germline values: CDR1 MGHRA, CDR2 YSYEKL. CDR3 residues: CASSQFGGGELFF. The CDR3 DNA follows: TGCGCCAGCAGCCAATTCGGGGGCGGGGAGCTGTTTTTT.

The chain combines TRBV12-3 or TRBV12-4 with TRBJ1-1; D gene ambiguous. V was clipped by 0 bases and J by 12 bases, with 11 bases between them. The CDR3 contains 12 residues. The CDR3 region is CASSLAGYYSFF. The CDR3 nucleotides read TGTGCCAGCAGTTTAGCAGGGTATTATTCTTTCTTT.

The chain combines TRBV10-1 with TRBJ1-1, with D uncertain. Trimming cost V 3 bases and J 1 base, with 12 bases left between them. From germline, CDR1 is WNHNN and CDR2 SYGVQD (reference sequence). The CDR3 loop spans 15 amino acids. CDR3 sequence: CASSERGRTNTEAFF. CDR3 nucleotide sequence: TGCGCCAGCAGTGAACGTGGACGCACGAACACTGAAGCTTTCTTT.

This chain uses TRBV12-3 or TRBV12-4 with TRBJ1-4; no clear D. The CDR3 is 13 amino acids. V was shortened by 7 bases and J by 8 bases, with 14 bases between the two germline ends. This chain's CDR3 is CASTSGRMEKLFF. The CDR3 DNA is TGTGCCAGCACCAGCGGTCGGATGGAAAAACTGTTTTTT.

About this clonotype itself: It may be a read error: a sequence one base away is much more abundant. The DNA for the CDR3 is TGTGCCAGCACCCTCAAGTTATTGAACACTGAAGCTTTCTTT. Its translation: CASTLKLLNTEAFF. The J gene is TRBJ1-1, the V gene TRBV7-2; D call uncertain. CDR1 and CDR2 from the germline V gene are SGHTA and FQGNSA. Trimming took 7 bases from V and 0 from J, leaving 12 bases between them. The CDR3 extends over 14 amino acids.

This clonotype occurred once. The chain links TRBV19 to TRBJ1-5, with D perhaps TRBD1 (5 bases). This CDR3 has 15 residues. V was pared by 1 base and J by 7 bases, with 14 bases between. The V gene's germline CDR1 is LNHDA and CDR2 SQIVND (reference sequence). As DNA, the CDR3 is TGTGCCAGTAGTATAGTGCAGGGTTCCATCCAGCCCCAGCATTTT. This sequence encodes CASSIVQGSIQPQHF.

The chain carries TRBV18 and TRBJ2-2; maybe TRBD2 (5 bases). V lost 5 bases to trimming and J lost 0 bases, with 16 bases between them. The CDR3 sequence is 17 residues long. Germline loops: CDR1 KGHSH, CDR2 LQKENI. The CDR3 loop reads CASSNTRSGANTGELFF. CDR3 in DNA: TGTGCCAGCTCAAACACCCGCAGCGGAGCGAACACCGGGGAGCTGTTTTTT.

There are a few counts of this clonotype. This chain connects TRBV7-2 to TRBJ1-1, with D unclear. The CDR3 is made up of 14 amino acids. Between the trimmed V and J ends, which lost 0 bases and 7 bases, there was a span of 12 bases. CDR1 SGHTA and CDR2 FQGNSA come from the germline V gene. CDR3: CASSLAGINYEAFF. As DNA, the CDR3 is TGTGCCAGCAGCTTAGCTGGAATAAATTATGAAGCTTTCTTT.

A single count supports this clonotype. The chain uses TRBV2 and TRBJ1-6; D remains unclear. Germline V CDR1 and CDR2: SNHLY, FYNNEI. The germline V and J ends were trimmed by 7 bases and 5 bases, with 9 bases remaining between them. The CDR3 consists of 13 residues. CDR3 sequence (DNA): TGTGCCAGCAAGTGGCAGAATAATTCACCCCTCCACTTT. It is translated as CASKWQNNSPLHF.

A note on this clonotype: Mismatch with germline at one junction end may stem from a read error. The rearrangement joins TRBV5-1 to TRBJ1-1, with 10 bases aligning to TRBD1. Germline V gene data show CDR1 as SGHRS and CDR2 as YFSETQ. The CDR3 runs to 17 residues. CDR3 bases: TGCGCCAGTAGCTTGACCACCGGGACAGGGGCTAACACTGAAGCTTTCTTT. It encodes CASSLTTGTGANTEAFF.